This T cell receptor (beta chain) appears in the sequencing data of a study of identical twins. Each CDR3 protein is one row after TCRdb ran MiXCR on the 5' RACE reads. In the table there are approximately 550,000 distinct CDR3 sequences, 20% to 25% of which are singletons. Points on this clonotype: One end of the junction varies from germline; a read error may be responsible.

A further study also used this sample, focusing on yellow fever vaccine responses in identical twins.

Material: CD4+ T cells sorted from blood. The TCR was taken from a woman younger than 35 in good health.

The DNA of the CDR3 is TGTGCCAGCAAGAGGGGACAGACCTCTGGAGCCAACGTCCTGACTTTC. Residues: CASKRGQTSGANVLTF. The V gene is TRBV12-3 or TRBV12-4, the J gene TRBJ2-6; 7 positions match TRBD1. The CDR3 runs to 16 residues.